These 27 T cell receptor beta chains share one sample of origin, sequenced in a study of blood T cell repertoires in COVID-19. Profiled with immunoSEQ multiplex PCR; TCRdb holds only in-frame clones, not every one. The sample has tens of thousands of clones, roughly 84% seen once. Sequencing input: peripheral blood. The source of these receptors is a woman of 80 years or more with acute or convalescent COVID-19.

The chain recombines TRBV5-1 with TRBJ2-3, with D possibly being TRBD2 (6 bases). Germline-derived CDR1 and CDR2 are SGHRS and YFSETQ. V was pared by 8 bases and J by 2 bases, with 12 bases between. The CDR3 extends over 13 amino acids. The CDR3 sequence: CASKTRDTDTQYF. The CDR3 DNA follows: TGCGCCAGTAAGACTAGGGACACAGATACGCAGTATTTT.

The chain has TRBV21-1 and TRBJ2-2; the D call in the table, TRBD2, was not verified against the DNA. TRBV21-1 is marked as a pseudogene. CDR3 length: 11 residues. The CDR3 DNA reads as TGTGCCAGCAGCCGGGTTGGGGAGCTGTTTTTT. Amino acid sequence: CASSRVGELFF.

The chain joins TRBV7-2 to TRBJ2-3, with D possibly being TRBD2 (7 bases). Per the germline V gene, CDR1 is SGHTA and CDR2 is FQGNSA. V lost 1 base and J 1 base, leaving 15 bases between the germline ends. The CDR3 totals 17 residues. Here the CDR3 reads CASSLVSGRGRTDTQYF. For the CDR3, the DNA is TGTGCCAGCAGCTTAGTTTCGGGGCGGGGGCGCACAGATACGCAGTATTTT.

The V and J genes are TRBV7-9 and TRBJ1-5, with 7 bases that match TRBD1. This CDR3 is built from 15 residues. The V segment lost 5 bases and the J segment 3 bases; nucleotides outside the gene matches: 7. The germline V gene encodes CDR1 SEHNR and CDR2 FQNEAQ (reference sequence). CDR3 amino acids: CASSRSTGNNQPQHF. The CDR3 DNA reads TGTGCCAGCAGCCGCTCGACAGGGAACAATCAGCCCCAGCATTTT.

V is TRBV7-8 and J is TRBJ1-5, with D maybe TRBD1 (5 bases). Trimming shortened V by 1 base and J by 3 bases, and 10 bases separated the two germline ends. CDR1 is SGHVS, CDR2 FQNEAQ, per germline. The CDR3 is 15 amino acids. In DNA, the CDR3 is TGTGCCAGCAGCTTAGGGGGCGTCATCAATCAGCCCCAGCATTTT. Its protein is CASSLGGVINQPQHF. Looking up the rest from reference TRBV7-8 and TRBJ1-5 gives the full variable domain: GAGVSQSPRYKVAKRGQDVALRCDPISGHVSLFWYQQALGQGPEFLTYFQNEAQLDKSGLPSDRFFAERPEGSVSTLKIQRTQQEDSAVYLCASSLGGVINQPQHFGDGTRLSIL.

The V call is TRBV5-1, the J call TRBJ1-1; 7 bases line up with TRBD1. Germline V gives CDR1 SGHRS, CDR2 YFSETQ. Trimming took 0 bases from V and 0 from J; bases not matched to a gene: 5. This CDR3 spans 16 amino acids. The CDR3 region is CASSLEQGLMNTEAFF. DNA of the CDR3: TGCGCCAGCAGCTTGGAACAGGGGCTTATGAACACTGAAGCTTTCTTT.

This CDR3 is CASSEVLGPLYNEQFF. The CDR3 DNA is TGTGCCAGCAGTGAAGTTTTGGGGCCTCTCTACAATGAGCAGTTCTTC. V usage is TRBV6-1 and J usage is TRBJ2-1; maybe TRBD1 (5 bases). The germline V and J ends were trimmed by 1 base and 3 bases, with 13 bases remaining between them. The CDR3 length is 16 residues. The germline CDR1 and CDR2 sequences are MNHNS and SASEGT.

The genes are TRBV6-2 or TRBV6-3 and TRBJ2-3, with D perhaps matching TRBD2 (5 bases). This CDR3 has 14 residues. The V end was cut by 5 bases, the J end by 3 bases, with 12 bases between. CDR1 is MNHEY and CDR2 is SVGEGT in the germline V gene. The CDR3 DNA follows: TGTGCCAGCAGTCCCCGGACTGAAACAGATACGCAGTATTTT. Residues: CASSPRTETDTQYF.

The V gene is TRBV12-3 or TRBV12-4, the J gene TRBJ1-2; no reliable D call. Trimming left V 7 bases short and J 7 bases short, with 13 bases between. CDR3 length: 12 amino acids. DNA for the CDR3: TGTGCCAGCAACGGAGGTGCGGGTGGCTACACCTTC. It specifies CASNGGAGGYTF.

This chain links TRBV25-1 with TRBJ2-2; TRBD2 matches 11 bases. The CDR3 spans 15 residues. Trimming took 3 bases from V and 4 from J; bases not matched to a gene: 1. Germline lookup yields CDR1 MGHDK and CDR2 SYGVNS. The chain's CDR3 is CASSDLAGGTGELFF. The CDR3 region has the DNA TGTGCCAGCAGTGACCTAGCGGGGGGCACCGGGGAGCTGTTTTTT.

This clone appeared a single time. The J gene is TRBJ2-1, the V gene TRBV4-3; D gene unclear. The CDR3 spans 20 residues. CDR1 LGHNA and CDR2 YSLEER come from the germline V gene. V lost 0 bases to trimming and J lost 7 bases, with 28 bases between them. This chain's CDR3 is CASSQDPPFSSNRPPNEQFF. In nucleotides, the CDR3 is TGCGCCAGCAGCCAAGATCCCCCCTTTAGCTCCAACCGACCCCCAAATGAGCAGTTCTTC.

V usage is TRBV24-1 and J usage is TRBJ1-5, with a weak D call TRBD1 (6 bases). Trimming took 10 bases from V and 6 from J, leaving 18 bases between them. The CDR3 length is 14 residues. Germline values: CDR1 KGHDR, CDR2 SFDVKD. In DNA, the CDR3 is TGTGCCACACAGGACAGCCAACCGGGTCAGCCCCAGCATTTT. It yields the protein CATQDSQPGQPQHF.

The chain carries TRBV3-1 (or the pseudogene TRBV3-2) and TRBJ1-4; a possible D gene is TRBD1 (5 bases). Trimming pared 4 bases from V and 8 bases from J, leaving 11 bases between. CDR1 is LGHDT and CDR2 is YNNKEL in the germline V gene (reference sequence). The CDR3 is 13 residues long. In DNA form, the CDR3 reads TGTGCCAGCAGCCGATCAGGGCAAGAAAAACTGTTTTTT. It encodes CASSRSGQEKLFF.

This clone was counted a few times. The CDR3 nucleotides are TGCGCCAGCAGCCAAGGGAGCTCTGGAAACACCATATATTTT. Translating it yields CASSQGSSGNTIYF. The chain recombines TRBV4-1 with TRBJ1-3; D unclear. With 1 base removed from V and 0 bases from J, the gap between germline ends came to 4 bases. Germline loops: CDR1 MGHRA, CDR2 YSYEKL. The CDR3 spans 14 residues.

The genes are TRBV4-2 and TRBJ2-3; TRBD2 aligns across 8 bases. With 0 bases clipped from V and 6 bases from J, the junction kept 20 bases outside the gene matches. CDR1 is LGHNA and CDR2 is YNFKEQ in the germline V gene. The CDR3 runs to 20 residues. Here the CDR3 DNA reads TGTGCCAGCAGCCAAGAAGGGGCAGCGGGGGCCCTGCTTTGGGGGGATACGCAGTATTTT. Translation: CASSQEGAAGALLWGDTQYF.

This clone was seen a single time. The gene calls are TRBV19 and TRBJ1-2; the D is unclear. V gave up 4 bases and J gave up 1 base, with 19 bases separating them. Germline loops: CDR1 LNHDA, CDR2 SQIVND (reference sequence). The CDR3 contains 17 residues. The CDR3: CASSTLPLRRGNYGYTF. The CDR3 region has the DNA TGTGCCAGTAGTACCCTACCGCTCCGTAGAGGTAACTATGGCTACACCTTC.

This chain uses TRBV2 with TRBJ1-2; 9 bases are shared with TRBD1. CDR3 size: 16 residues. The J segment lost 5 bases and the V segment lost 6 bases, leaving 13 bases of the junction unmatched. Per germline, CDR1 SNHLY and CDR2 FYNNEI. This CDR3 reads CASRSSGTGIEYGYTF. CDR3 nucleotides: TGTGCCAGCAGAAGTTCCGGGACAGGGATCGAATATGGCTACACCTTC. Variable domain in full (rest from reference TRBV2 and TRBJ1-2): EPEVTQTPSHQVTQMGQEVILRCVPISNHLYFYWYRQILGQKVEFLVSFYNNEISEKSEIFDDQFSVERPDGSNFTLKIRSTKLEDSAMYFCASRSSGTGIEYGYTFGSGTRLTVV.

This clone was detected once. The rearrangement joins TRBV11-3 to TRBJ1-1, with unresolved D. Germline CDR1 SGHNT, CDR2 YENEEA. Trimming left V 0 bases short and J 2 bases short, with 4 bases between. The CDR3 spans 13 residues. CDR3 protein: CASSLDVNTEAFF. CDR3 nucleotide sequence: TGTGCCAGCAGCTTAGACGTAAACACTGAAGCTTTCTTT.

The rearrangement links TRBV7-6 to TRBJ2-1; the match to TRBD2 covers 12 bases. Germline CDR1 reads SGHVS; CDR2 reads FNYEAQ. The CDR3 has 16 amino acids. The V and J ends lost 5 bases and 8 bases, in that order; junction bases with no gene match: 10. The CDR3 DNA is TGTGCCAGCAGCGGTGACCCTAGCGGGGGGGCCTATGAGCAGTTCTTC. Its protein product is CASSGDPSGGAYEQFF. The variable domain in full, completed from reference TRBV7-6 and TRBJ2-1, reads GAGVSQSPRYKVTKRGQDVALRCDPISGHVSLYWYRQALGQGPEFLTYFNYEAQQDKSGLPNDRFSAERPEGSISTLTIQRTEQRDSAMYRCASSGDPSGGAYEQFFGPGTRLTVL.

This chain links TRBV11-3 with TRBJ2-1, with 10 bases matching TRBD1. V lost 5 bases, J lost 3 bases, and 4 bases stayed unmatched. This CDR3 is 15 amino acids long. CDR1 and CDR2 from the germline V gene are SGHNT and YENEEA. CDR3 in amino acids: CASSAGQGIYNEQFF. The CDR3 DNA follows: TGTGCCAGCAGCGCGGGACAGGGGATCTACAATGAGCAGTTCTTC.

The chain couples TRBV30 to TRBJ1-1; D ambiguous. The CDR3 is made up of 10 amino acids. Trimming removed 3 bases at V and 11 bases at J, with 10 bases between. Germline assignment: CDR1 GTSNPN and CDR2 SVGIG (reference sequence). DNA of the CDR3: TGTGCCTGGAGCGACAACTCTGCTTTCTTT. This sequence encodes CAWSDNSAFF.

The chain uses TRBV6-6 and TRBJ1-2; D call uncertain. In germline, CDR1 is MNHNY, CDR2 SVGAGI (reference sequence). The CDR3 has 14 amino acids. Trimming pared 0 bases from V and 5 bases from J, leaving 10 bases between. As DNA, the CDR3 is TGTGCCAGCAGTTACTCAAAGGAGACTTATGGCTACACCTTC. Translation gives CASSYSKETYGYTF.

The chain uses TRBV27 and TRBJ2-3; 11 bases agree with TRBD2. The CDR3 consists of 15 residues. The germline gives CDR1 MNHEY, CDR2 SMNVEV (reference sequence). J lost 4 bases, V lost 5 bases, and 5 bases had no gene match. CDR3 in amino acids: CASSTSGSFPDTQYF. The CDR3 DNA reads TGTGCCAGCAGTACTAGCGGGAGCTTTCCAGATACGCAGTATTTT.

This clone was observed a single time. The rearrangement uses TRBV20-1 and TRBJ2-1; perhaps TRBD2 as D (6 bases). Germline values: CDR1 DFQATT, CDR2 SNEGSKA (reference sequence). V shed 3 bases and J shed 5 bases, with 17 bases lying between them. There are 15 residues in the CDR3. DNA for the CDR3: TGCAGTGCTAGTCCCCCGGGTAGCGGAAACAATGAGCAGTTCTTC. Its protein product is CSASPPGSGNNEQFF.

The chain uses TRBV7-9 and TRBJ2-7; TRBD1 agrees at 12 bases. Germline V gene data show CDR1 as SEHNR and CDR2 as FQNEAQ (reference sequence). J lost 0 bases, V lost 5 bases, and 5 bases had no gene match. This CDR3 is 16 amino acids long. The DNA of the CDR3 is TGTGCCAGCAGCGGGGACAGGGGGCCGAGCTCCTACGAGCAGTACTTC. Protein product: CASSGDRGPSSYEQYF. Based on the CDR3 plus reference TRBV7-9 and TRBJ2-7, the full variable domain is DTGVSQNPRHKITKRGQNVTFRCDPISEHNRLYWYRQTLGQGPEFLTYFQNEAQLEKSRLLSDRFSAERPKGSFSTLEIQRTEQGDSAMYLCASSGDRGPSSYEQYFGPGTRLTVT.

The rearrangement joins TRBV19 to TRBJ2-7; maybe TRBD1 (6 bases). Looked up from germline, CDR1 is LNHDA and CDR2 is SQIVND (reference sequence). CDR3 length: 15 amino acids. The V gene lost 4 bases and the J gene lost 3 bases, with 16 bases spanning the gap. The DNA of the CDR3 is TGTGCCAGTAGTACCGGGCCCGGCAGGGGCTACGAGCAGTACTTC. Its protein is CASSTGPGRGYEQYF.

The J gene is TRBJ1-1, the V gene TRBV5-1, with 7 bases aligning to TRBD1. Germline V gives CDR1 SGHRS, CDR2 YFSETQ. The CDR3 sequence is 15 residues long. The J segment lost 0 bases and the V segment lost 5 bases, leaving 7 bases of the junction unmatched. As DNA, the CDR3 is TGCGCCAGCAGGGCGGGACAGTTAATGAACACTGAAGCTTTCTTT. Protein sequence: CASRAGQLMNTEAFF.